A single sample gave rise to the 23 T cell receptor beta chains below, sequenced in a study of patients and donors after allogeneic stem cell transplantation (dated by TCRdb to 2018 to 2020). The method behind the library was RT-PCR. The sequencing machine was a NextSeq 550. In TCRdb, the public reads were trimmed at Q25 with fastp and aligned with MiXCR, with productive beta chains retained. Rows are combined by CDR3 protein, so each entry shows the most common genes and DNA. In this sample the table shows roughly 960,000 distinct CDR3 sequences, more than 15% of which occur a single time. 5.5% to 6.5% of the sample comes from the top ten. The sequenced sample consisted of blood, either unsorted or a sorted T cell fraction (not recorded which). These receptors originate from a human donor who was either an allogeneic HSCT recipient or a stem cell or donor lymphocyte infusion donor (not recorded which). It is not recorded whose cells these are; they may come from a transplant donor.

This clonotype came up many times. This chain uses TRBV29-1 with TRBJ2-6; tentative D call: TRBD1 (5 bases). The V end was cut by 4 bases, the J end by 0 bases, with 10 bases between. CDR1 SQVTM and CDR2 ANQGSEA come from the germline V gene. There are 15 residues in the CDR3. CDR3 protein: CSVGAGNSGANVLTF. CDR3 nucleotides: TGCAGCGTTGGGGCAGGGAACTCTGGGGCCAACGTCCTGACTTTC.

The V call is TRBV2, the J call TRBJ2-2; TRBD1 aligns across 7 bases. CDR3 size: 14 residues. The V gene end was trimmed by 5 bases and the J gene end by 8 bases; junction bases not matched to a gene: 8. Germline V lookup: CDR1 SNHLY, CDR2 FYNNEI. CDR3 sequence: CASSQQGPAGELFF. CDR3 DNA: TGTGCCAGCAGTCAACAGGGGCCCGCAGGGGAGCTGTTTTTT.

A note on this clonotype: A read error may be the cause here, since a much bigger clone is one base away. The chain couples TRBV20-1 to TRBJ2-7; unclear D gene. Deletions cut 0 bases from V and 2 bases from J, with 2 bases between. The CDR3 contains 11 residues. Germline V lookup: CDR1 DFQATT, CDR2 SNEGSKA (reference sequence). CDR3 protein: CSAREPYEQYF. In nucleotides, the CDR3 is TGCAGTGCTAGAGAACCCTACGAGCAGTACTTC.

The J gene is TRBJ2-1, the V gene TRBV27; D is possibly TRBD2 (6 bases). CDR3 length: 18 amino acids. Germline V lookup: CDR1 MNHEY, CDR2 SMNVEV (reference sequence). Trimming removed 2 bases at V and 4 bases at J, with 21 bases between. The CDR3 DNA reads TGTGCCAGCAGTTTAGGGGCGGGATCGGGTCCCTTATACAATGAGCAGTTCTTC. Translating gives CASSLGAGSGPLYNEQFF.

This clonotype was picked up a small number of times. This chain joins TRBV6-2 or TRBV6-3 and TRBJ2-5; 9 bases align to TRBD2. V dropped 0 bases and J dropped 3; count of bases not matched to a gene: 5. The CDR3 consists of 16 residues. Germline CDR1 reads MNHEY; CDR2 reads SVGEGT. In DNA, the CDR3 is TGTGCCAGCAGTTACTCAGGGACTAGCCGAAAAGAGACCCAGTACTTC. Protein: CASSYSGTSRKETQYF.

The chain uses TRBV20-1 and TRBJ2-1, with 12 bases matching TRBD2. CDR1 DFQATT and CDR2 SNEGSKA come from the germline V gene (reference sequence). CDR3 length: 14 residues. In nucleotides, the CDR3 is TGCAGCGCTGCCGGGACTAGCGGGTTGCATGAGCAGTTCTTC. Residues: CSAAGTSGLHEQFF.

There are many counts of this clonotype. The chain uses TRBV20-1 and TRBJ2-1; the match to TRBD1 covers 9 bases. The CDR3 has 13 amino acids. Trimming took 5 bases from V and 3 from J; bases not matched to a gene: 2. In germline, CDR1 is DFQATT, CDR2 SNEGSKA (reference sequence). CDR3 sequence (DNA): TGCAGTGCTCCGGGACAGGGCTACAATGAGCAGTTCTTC. Translation gives CSAPGQGYNEQFF.

This clonotype has just a few counts. The chain uses TRBV5-6 and TRBJ1-4; no reliable D call. The CDR3 consists of 14 residues. Per the germline V gene, CDR1 is SGHDT and CDR2 is YYEEEE. The V end was cut by 1 base, the J end by 5 bases, with 9 bases between. The CDR3 DNA reads as TGTGCCAGCAGCTTGAAGGCCGAAAATGAAAAACTGTTTTTT. Its protein product is CASSLKAENEKLFF.

There are a few counts of this clonotype. V usage is TRBV12-3 or TRBV12-4 and J usage is TRBJ2-7; D not resolved. This CDR3 has 14 residues. The germline V and J ends were trimmed by 6 bases and 0 bases, with 12 bases remaining between them. CDR3 sequence: CASSRPLSSYEQYF. The CDR3 DNA follows: TGTGCCAGCAGCCGACCCTTAAGCTCCTACGAGCAGTACTTC.

This chain uses TRBV10-3 with TRBJ2-6, with D tentatively TRBD2 (5 bases). CDR3 length: 14 residues. Germline CDR1 is ENHRY and CDR2 is SYGVKD. The ends were cut back, 7 bases at V and 4 bases at J, with 11 bases in the middle. The CDR3 DNA reads TGTGCCATCATCACCGGGGTCGGGGCCAACGTCCTGACTTTC. Residues: CAIITGVGANVLTF.

This clonotype came up once. The rearrangement uses TRBV7-3 and TRBJ2-5, with a possible D match to TRBD2 (7 bases). This CDR3 region has 15 residues. V lost 1 base to trimming and J lost 1 base, with 10 bases between them. Germline V gene sequence: CDR1 SGHTA, CDR2 FQGTGA. The CDR3 here is CASSLIGGVQETQYF. The DNA for the CDR3 is TGTGCCAGCAGCTTAATAGGGGGGGTCCAAGAGACCCAGTACTTC.

This clonotype was seen a handful of times. This chain joins TRBV12-3 or TRBV12-4 and TRBJ1-1, with D possibly being TRBD1 (6 bases). V shed 6 bases and J shed 4 bases, with 18 bases lying between them. This CDR3 has 15 amino acids. This CDR3 reads CASSPPRRGGTEAFF. Written as DNA, the CDR3 is TGTGCCAGCAGCCCCCCCCGTAGGGGGGGCACTGAAGCTTTCTTT.

This chain joins TRBV12-3 or TRBV12-4 and TRBJ1-5; the D gene is possibly TRBD1 (5 bases). Between the trimmed V and J ends, which lost 7 bases and 7 bases, there was a span of 11 bases. CDR3 length equals 12 residues. CDR3 residues: CASKIGGQPQHF. CDR3 DNA sequence: TGTGCCAGCAAAATCGGGGGACAGCCCCAGCATTTT.

This chain links TRBV20-1 with TRBJ2-3, with a tentative D call TRBD1 (6 bases). V gave up 3 bases and J gave up 0 bases, with 10 bases separating them. The CDR3 runs 14 residues. Germline CDR1 reads DFQATT; CDR2 reads SNEGSKA (reference sequence). In nucleotides, the CDR3 is TGCAGTGCTAGCGTGGACAGTAGCACAGATACGCAGTATTTT. Residues: CSASVDSSTDTQYF.

V gene TRBV4-3 combines with J gene TRBJ1-6; the match to TRBD1 covers 7 bases. The trim removed 3 bases at V and 3 bases at J, leaving 8 bases unmatched. The germline V gene encodes CDR1 LGHNA and CDR2 YSLEER. The CDR3 consists of 17 residues. The CDR3 spells CASSQTTGADYNSPLHF. CDR3 nucleotide sequence: TGCGCCAGCAGCCAGACCACAGGGGCTGACTATAATTCACCCCTCCACTTT.

This clonotype was seen ten or more times. The rearrangement links TRBV12-3 or TRBV12-4 to TRBJ2-7; 8 nucleotides line up with TRBD1. V shed 2 bases, J shed 6 bases, and the junction held 6 bases outside the gene matches. This CDR3 is built from 14 residues. CDR3 nucleotides: TGTGCCAGCAGTTTACAGGGGGCGATCTCCGAGCAGTACTTC. Translating gives CASSLQGAISEQYF.

The V gene is TRBV2, the J gene TRBJ1-6, with D unresolved. The CDR3 totals 18 residues. Trimming shortened V by 2 bases and J by 0 bases, and 14 bases separated the two germline ends. The V gene's germline CDR1 is SNHLY and CDR2 FYNNEI. CDR3 in amino acids: CASSENLADASYNSPLHF. CDR3 DNA: TGTGCCAGCAGTGAAAACTTGGCAGATGCCTCCTATAATTCACCCCTCCACTTT.

The V call is TRBV29-1, the J call TRBJ2-3; D is possibly TRBD1 (6 bases). Trimming pared 7 bases from V and 1 base from J, leaving 15 bases between. The germline V gene encodes CDR1 SQVTM and CDR2 ANQGSEA. The CDR3 is 14 amino acids. CDR3 amino acids: CSAKRGHGTDTQYF. The CDR3 region has the DNA TGCAGCGCCAAGAGGGGACACGGCACAGATACGCAGTATTTT.

This clonotype was detected only a few times. The chain uses TRBV5-6 and TRBJ2-5, with no clear D. Germline values: CDR1 SGHDT, CDR2 YYEEEE. The CDR3 is 15 residues long. V shed 2 bases and J shed 1 base, with 12 bases lying between them. CDR3 bases: TGTGCCAGCAGCTTCATGGCGGAACCCCAAGAGACCCAGTACTTC. It specifies CASSFMAEPQETQYF.

The chain links TRBV6-2 or TRBV6-3 to TRBJ1-4; 8 bases are a match to TRBD1. The CDR3 totals 16 residues. V gave up 2 bases and J gave up 8 bases; unmatched junction bases: 10. CDR1 and CDR2 (germline): MNHEY, SVGEGT. CDR3 sequence reads: CASSYRRRTGREKLFF. As DNA, the CDR3 is TGTGCCAGCAGTTACCGCCGACGGACAGGGCGGGAAAAACTGTTTTTT.

This clonotype has a handful of counts. This chain joins TRBV19 and TRBJ1-1, with D maybe TRBD1 (5 bases). This CDR3 contains 14 residues. Germline V CDR1 and CDR2: LNHDA, SQIVND (reference sequence). Trimming removed 6 bases at V and 3 bases at J, with 14 bases between. CDR3 bases: TGTGCCAGTAGCCATTTCGGGGCAGACACTGAAGCTTTCTTT. This sequence encodes CASSHFGADTEAFF. Using reference TRBV19 and TRBJ1-1 for the parts outside the CDR3, the full variable domain is DGGITQSPKYLFRKEGQNVTLSCEQNLNHDAMYWYRQDPGQGLRLIYYSQIVNDFQKGDIAEGYSVSREKKESFPLTVTSAQKNPTAFYLCASSHFGADTEAFFGQGTRLTVV.

V usage is TRBV3-1 and J usage is TRBJ2-3; perhaps TRBD2 as D (6 bases). Germline V gives CDR1 LGHDT, CDR2 YNNKEL (reference sequence). The CDR3 runs to 15 residues. V lost 1 base, J lost 4 bases, and 12 bases lay in between. The chain's CDR3 is CASSQVGGKADTQYF. In DNA, the CDR3 is TGTGCCAGCAGCCAAGTTGGAGGGAAGGCAGATACGCAGTATTTT.

The chain joins TRBV30 to TRBJ2-1, with 14 nucleotides matching TRBD2. Unmatched junction bases numbered 4, after V lost 5 bases and J lost 4 bases. The CDR3 is made up of 15 amino acids. Looked up from germline, CDR1 is GTSNPN and CDR2 is SVGIG (reference sequence). The chain's CDR3 is CAWGGTSGGYNEQFF. The CDR3, as DNA: TGTGCCTGGGGCGGGACTAGCGGGGGTTACAATGAGCAGTTCTTC. Full variable domain (outside the CDR3, taken from reference TRBV30 and TRBJ2-1): SQTIHQWPATLVQPVGSPLSLECTVEGTSNPNLYWYRQAAGRGLQLLFYSVGIGQISSEVPQNLSASRPQDRQFILSSKKLLLSDSGFYLCAWGGTSGGYNEQFFGPGTRLTVL.